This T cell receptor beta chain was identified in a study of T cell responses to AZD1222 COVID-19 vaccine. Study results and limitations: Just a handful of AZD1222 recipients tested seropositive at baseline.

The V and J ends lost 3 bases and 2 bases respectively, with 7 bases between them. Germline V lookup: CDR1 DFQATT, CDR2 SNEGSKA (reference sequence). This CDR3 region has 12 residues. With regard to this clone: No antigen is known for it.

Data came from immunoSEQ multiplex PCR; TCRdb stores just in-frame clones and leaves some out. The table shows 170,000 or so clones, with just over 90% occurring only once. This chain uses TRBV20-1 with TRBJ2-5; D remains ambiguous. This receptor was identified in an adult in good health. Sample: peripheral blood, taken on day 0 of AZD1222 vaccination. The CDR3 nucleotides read TGCAGTGCTAGTGGCGCTCAAGAGACCCAGTACTTC. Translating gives CSASGAQETQYF.